Listed below are T cell receptor beta chains from one sample, sequenced in a study of T cell responses to AZD1222 COVID-19 vaccine. Some clones are missing from TCRdb's copy, which holds only in-frame ones; the method was immunoSEQ multiplex PCR. Of about 82,000 clones listed, roughly 80% are singletons. The specimen was peripheral blood, collected 28 days after the second AZD1222 dose. These receptor sequences come from an adult who received the AZD1222 COVID-19 vaccine. CDR3s include the opening cysteine and the closing phenylalanine or tryptophan. The order of the fields is V gene, clone size, D gene, J gene, CDR3 DNA, CDR3 protein. A D gene is named only where the DNA matches it firmly. Clone sizes are given selectively: once, few, many, or a class where the clone is expanded.

v_call: TRBV30
clone_size: few
d_call: -
j_call: TRBJ2-7
cdr3_nt: TGTGCCTGGAGTCCTCCCGGCGGTAGGAAATCCTACGAGCAGTACTTC
cdr3_aa: CAWSPPGGRKSYEQYF

v_call: TRBV2
clone_size: -
d_call: TRBD2
j_call: TRBJ2-2
cdr3_nt: TGTGCCAGCACAGGGACTAGCGGTGTCACCGGGGAGCTGTTTTTT
cdr3_aa: CASTGTSGVTGELFF

v_call: TRBV30
clone_size: -
d_call: TRBD1
j_call: TRBJ1-1
cdr3_nt: TGTGCCTGGAGTTTGGACAGGGGAAACACTGAAGCTTTCTTT
cdr3_aa: CAWSLDRGNTEAFF

v_call: TRBV7-9
clone_size: -
d_call: -
j_call: TRBJ1-1
cdr3_nt: TGTGCCAGCAGCTTAGGACAAGTTTCGCGTAAGGGGATGAACACTGAAGCTTTCTTT
cdr3_aa: CASSLGQVSRKGMNTEAFF

v_call: TRBV6-5
clone_size: -
d_call: -
j_call: TRBJ1-2
cdr3_nt: TGTGCCAGCCTGAGGGCGGGGGGCAACGGCGGCTACACCTTC
cdr3_aa: CASLRAGGNGGYTF

v_call: TRBV4-3
clone_size: -
d_call: TRBD1
j_call: TRBJ2-2
cdr3_nt: TGCGCCAGCCGCAAGGGGACAGGGAACACCGGGGAGCTGTTTTTT
cdr3_aa: CASRKGTGNTGELFF

v_call: TRBV28
clone_size: -
d_call: TRBD1
j_call: TRBJ1-1
cdr3_nt: TGTGCCAGCAGTTTATCCGGACAGGGGTGGCCTGAAGCTTTCTTT
cdr3_aa: CASSLSGQGWPEAFF

v_call: TRBV7-2
clone_size: -
d_call: -
j_call: TRBJ2-7
cdr3_nt: TGTGCCAGCAGCTACGTGCTAGAAACCTACGAGCAGTACTTC
cdr3_aa: CASSYVLETYEQYF

v_call: TRBV5-8
clone_size: -
d_call: -
j_call: TRBJ2-2
cdr3_nt: TGTGCCAGCAGCTTGGCAGTTGGCGGGACTTCGAACACCGGGGAGCTGTTTTTT
cdr3_aa: CASSLAVGGTSNTGELFF

v_call: TRBV11-1
clone_size: -
d_call: -
j_call: TRBJ2-7
cdr3_nt: TGTGCCAGCAGCTTAGCGGGGCGGGGCCTCTACGAGCAGTACTTC
cdr3_aa: CASSLAGRGLYEQYF

v_call: TRBV7-3
clone_size: -
d_call: TRBD1
j_call: TRBJ2-3
cdr3_nt: TGTGCCAGCGCTGGACAGGGGCGCACAGATACGCAGTATTTT
cdr3_aa: CASAGQGRTDTQYF

v_call: TRBV27
clone_size: -
d_call: TRBD2
j_call: TRBJ2-1
cdr3_nt: TGTGCCAGCACAGGACCGGGACTAGCGGCATCCCGAGGGGCAGGTGAGCAGTTCTTC
cdr3_aa: CASTGPGLAASRGAGEQFF

v_call: TRBV7-9
clone_size: -
d_call: TRBD2
j_call: TRBJ2-5
cdr3_nt: TGTGCCAGCAGCTTAGAAGCTAGCGGGAGGTTTCGAGAGACCCAGTACTTC
cdr3_aa: CASSLEASGRFRETQYF

v_call: TRBV7-9
clone_size: -
d_call: TRBD1
j_call: TRBJ1-2
cdr3_nt: TGTGCCAGCAGCCCTCGACAGGGAAGGATTGACTATGGCTACACCTTC
cdr3_aa: CASSPRQGRIDYGYTF

v_call: TRBV24-1
clone_size: -
d_call: TRBD1
j_call: TRBJ1-3
cdr3_nt: TGTGCCACCAGTCCCCCAGACAGGGTAGGTGGAAACACCATATATTTT
cdr3_aa: CATSPPDRVGGNTIYF

v_call: TRBV7-2
clone_size: -
d_call: -
j_call: TRBJ1-5
cdr3_nt: TGTGCCAGCAGCTTAGCGCTCCCTCGGGGGTCTAATCAGCCCCAGCATTTT
cdr3_aa: CASSLALPRGSNQPQHF

v_call: TRBV19
clone_size: -
d_call: -
j_call: TRBJ2-2
cdr3_nt: TGTGCCAGTAGCCTAAGCCTGGACACCGGGGAGCTGTTTTTT
cdr3_aa: CASSLSLDTGELFF

v_call: TRBV28
clone_size: -
d_call: -
j_call: TRBJ2-1
cdr3_nt: TGTGCCAGCGGGGAAACGGCCTACTACAATGAGCAGTTCTTC
cdr3_aa: CASGETAYYNEQFF

v_call: TRBV3-1/TRBV3-2
clone_size: -
d_call: -
j_call: TRBJ2-2
cdr3_nt: TGTGCCAGCGGGGCTGGATGGGGGGCCAACACCGGGGAGCTGTTTTTT
cdr3_aa: CASGAGWGANTGELFF

v_call: TRBV6-4
clone_size: -
d_call: -
j_call: TRBJ1-5
cdr3_nt: TGTGCCAGCAGTGAGGGGCGCAATCAGCCCCAGCATTTT
cdr3_aa: CASSEGRNQPQHF

v_call: TRBV30
clone_size: -
d_call: TRBD2
j_call: TRBJ2-1
cdr3_nt: TGTGCCTGGTCCGGGACTAGCGATTACAATGAGCAGTTCTTC
cdr3_aa: CAWSGTSDYNEQFF

v_call: TRBV5-1
clone_size: -
d_call: -
j_call: TRBJ2-1
cdr3_nt: TGCGCCAGCAGCTTGGTTAGGAACGAGCAGTTCTTC
cdr3_aa: CASSLVRNEQFF

v_call: TRBV6-5
clone_size: -
d_call: TRBD1
j_call: TRBJ1-5
cdr3_nt: TGTGCCAGTGACAGGGTGGGTCAGCCCCAGCATTTT
cdr3_aa: CASDRVGQPQHF

v_call: TRBV30
clone_size: -
d_call: -
j_call: TRBJ1-1
cdr3_nt: TGTGCCTGGAGTGCTCAGGTAAACACTGAAGCTTTCTTT
cdr3_aa: CAWSAQVNTEAFF

v_call: TRBV29-1
clone_size: -
d_call: TRBD2
j_call: TRBJ2-5
cdr3_nt: TGCAGCGATCGACTAGCGGGAGAGGAGACCCAGTACTTC
cdr3_aa: CSDRLAGEETQYF

v_call: TRBV6-1
clone_size: -
d_call: -
j_call: TRBJ2-7
cdr3_nt: TGTGCCAGCAGTGACCCCTACGAGCAGTACTTC
cdr3_aa: CASSDPYEQYF

v_call: TRBV3-1/TRBV3-2
clone_size: -
d_call: -
j_call: TRBJ1-2
cdr3_nt: TGTGCCAGCAGCCAAGACGGCAGGTCTGGCTATGGCTACACCTTC
cdr3_aa: CASSQDGRSGYGYTF

v_call: TRBV7-2
clone_size: -
d_call: -
j_call: TRBJ2-7
cdr3_nt: TGTGCCAGCAGCTTCGCAGGCTCCACCTACGAGCAGTACTTC
cdr3_aa: CASSFAGSTYEQYF

v_call: TRBV6-5
clone_size: -
d_call: -
j_call: TRBJ1-1
cdr3_nt: TGTGCCAGCACCGAACTGGCAGGGGCGGACACTGAAGCTTTCTTT
cdr3_aa: CASTELAGADTEAFF

v_call: TRBV29-1
clone_size: -
d_call: -
j_call: TRBJ2-7
cdr3_nt: TGCAGCGTTGTAGATCGGGGGTTTTTCTCCTACGAGCAGTACTTC
cdr3_aa: CSVVDRGFFSYEQYF

v_call: TRBV19
clone_size: -
d_call: -
j_call: TRBJ2-1
cdr3_nt: TGTGCCAGTAGATCTTCTAGCGAAGGTGAGCAGTTCTTC
cdr3_aa: CASRSSSEGEQFF

v_call: TRBV7-9
clone_size: -
d_call: TRBD2
j_call: TRBJ2-5
cdr3_nt: TGTGCCAGCAGCTTTACAGGCAGCGGGGAACAAGAGACCCAGTACTTC
cdr3_aa: CASSFTGSGEQETQYF

v_call: TRBV7-8
clone_size: once
d_call: TRBD1
j_call: TRBJ1-5
cdr3_nt: TGTGCCAGCAGCCCCTACAGGGGGCGACTCAATCAGCCCCAGCATTTT
cdr3_aa: CASSPYRGRLNQPQHF

v_call: TRBV4-1
clone_size: -
d_call: -
j_call: TRBJ2-7
cdr3_nt: TGCGCCAGCAGCCAAGATTCATTTTTGAGTACAATCTCCTACGAGCAGTACTTC
cdr3_aa: CASSQDSFLSTISYEQYF

v_call: TRBV29-1
clone_size: -
d_call: TRBD1
j_call: TRBJ2-7
cdr3_nt: TGCAGCGTCAGGGGACAGTCCTACGAGCAGTACTTC
cdr3_aa: CSVRGQSYEQYF

v_call: TRBV11-2
clone_size: -
d_call: -
j_call: TRBJ2-1
cdr3_nt: TGTGCCAGCAGCTTAGGCCGGGGCCCCTACAATGAGCAGTTCTTC
cdr3_aa: CASSLGRGPYNEQFF

v_call: TRBV24-1
clone_size: -
d_call: TRBD2
j_call: TRBJ2-7
cdr3_nt: TGTGCCACCAGTGACGCCGGGACTAGCTACGAGCAGTACTTC
cdr3_aa: CATSDAGTSYEQYF

v_call: TRBV24-1
clone_size: -
d_call: -
j_call: TRBJ1-2
cdr3_nt: TGTGCCACCAGTGATTTTCGGGGGGCGGATGGCTACACCTTC
cdr3_aa: CATSDFRGADGYTF

v_call: TRBV18
clone_size: -
d_call: TRBD1
j_call: TRBJ2-1
cdr3_nt: TGTGCCAGCTCGTCAGGGGGACACAATGAGCAGTTCTTC
cdr3_aa: CASSSGGHNEQFF

v_call: TRBV7-3
clone_size: -
d_call: TRBD1
j_call: TRBJ1-2
cdr3_nt: TGTGCCAGCAGCCCCGGGACAGGAATAAATGGCTACACCTTC
cdr3_aa: CASSPGTGINGYTF

v_call: TRBV5-1
clone_size: few
d_call: -
j_call: TRBJ1-2
cdr3_nt: TGCGCCAGCAGCTTGGTGTTGAGGCCACTGACCTATGGCTACACCTTC
cdr3_aa: CASSLVLRPLTYGYTF

v_call: TRBV5-6
clone_size: -
d_call: TRBD1
j_call: TRBJ2-3
cdr3_nt: TGTGCCAGCAGCTCCGACAGGGGTACAGATACGCAGTATTTT
cdr3_aa: CASSSDRGTDTQYF

v_call: TRBV7-9
clone_size: -
d_call: -
j_call: TRBJ1-6
cdr3_nt: TGTGCCAGCAGTAAGACGGGCGGCTCACCCCTCCACTTT
cdr3_aa: CASSKTGGSPLHF

v_call: TRBV28
clone_size: -
d_call: -
j_call: TRBJ2-7
cdr3_nt: TGTGCCAGCACCAAACAGGGCTACGAGCAGTACTTC
cdr3_aa: CASTKQGYEQYF

v_call: TRBV4-3
clone_size: few
d_call: TRBD2
j_call: TRBJ2-2
cdr3_nt: TGCGCCAGCAGCCAAATGAGCGGGAGAGCGAACACCGGGGAGCTGTTTTTT
cdr3_aa: CASSQMSGRANTGELFF

v_call: TRBV19
clone_size: few
d_call: -
j_call: TRBJ2-2
cdr3_nt: TGTGCCAGTAGTCCCCTTCGACAGACGAACACCGGGGAGCTGTTTTTT
cdr3_aa: CASSPLRQTNTGELFF

v_call: TRBV27
clone_size: -
d_call: TRBD1
j_call: TRBJ1-1
cdr3_nt: TGTGCCAGCAGAACCCGACAGGGAGGCGCTGAAGCTTTCTTT
cdr3_aa: CASRTRQGGAEAFF

v_call: TRBV28
clone_size: once
d_call: TRBD1
j_call: TRBJ1-1
cdr3_nt: TGTGCCAGCAAGGACAGGGCGAACACTGAAGCTTTCTTT
cdr3_aa: CASKDRANTEAFF